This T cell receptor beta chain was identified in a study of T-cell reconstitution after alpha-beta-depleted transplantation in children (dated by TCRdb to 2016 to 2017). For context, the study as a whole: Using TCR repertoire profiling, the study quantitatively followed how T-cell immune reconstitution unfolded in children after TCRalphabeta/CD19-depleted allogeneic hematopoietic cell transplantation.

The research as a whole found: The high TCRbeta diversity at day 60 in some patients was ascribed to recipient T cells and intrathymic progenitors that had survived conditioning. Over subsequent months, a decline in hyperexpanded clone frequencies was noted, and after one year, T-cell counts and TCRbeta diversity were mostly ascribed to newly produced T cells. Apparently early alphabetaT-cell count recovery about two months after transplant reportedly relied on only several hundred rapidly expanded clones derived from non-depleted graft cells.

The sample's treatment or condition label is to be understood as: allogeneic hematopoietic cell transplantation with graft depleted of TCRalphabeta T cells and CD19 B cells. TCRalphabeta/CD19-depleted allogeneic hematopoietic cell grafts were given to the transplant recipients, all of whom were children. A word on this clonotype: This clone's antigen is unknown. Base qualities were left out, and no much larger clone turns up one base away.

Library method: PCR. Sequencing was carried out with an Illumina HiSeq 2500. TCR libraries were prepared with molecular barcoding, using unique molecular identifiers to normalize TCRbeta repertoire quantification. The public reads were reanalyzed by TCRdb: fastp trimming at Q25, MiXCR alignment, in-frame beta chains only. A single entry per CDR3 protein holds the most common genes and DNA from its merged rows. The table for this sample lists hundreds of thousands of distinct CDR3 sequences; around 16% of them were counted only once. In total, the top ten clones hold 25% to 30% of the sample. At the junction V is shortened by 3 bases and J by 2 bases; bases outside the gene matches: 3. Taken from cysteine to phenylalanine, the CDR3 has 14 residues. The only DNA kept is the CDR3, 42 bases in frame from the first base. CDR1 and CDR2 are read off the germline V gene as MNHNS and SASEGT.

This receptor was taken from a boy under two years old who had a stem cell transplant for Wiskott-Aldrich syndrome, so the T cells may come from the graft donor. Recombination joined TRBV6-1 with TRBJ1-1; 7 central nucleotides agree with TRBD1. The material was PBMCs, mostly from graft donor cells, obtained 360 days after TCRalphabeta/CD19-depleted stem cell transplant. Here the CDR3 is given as CASSDWTGNTEAFF. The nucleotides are TGTGCCAGCAGTGATTGGACAGGCAACACTGAAGCTTTCTTT.